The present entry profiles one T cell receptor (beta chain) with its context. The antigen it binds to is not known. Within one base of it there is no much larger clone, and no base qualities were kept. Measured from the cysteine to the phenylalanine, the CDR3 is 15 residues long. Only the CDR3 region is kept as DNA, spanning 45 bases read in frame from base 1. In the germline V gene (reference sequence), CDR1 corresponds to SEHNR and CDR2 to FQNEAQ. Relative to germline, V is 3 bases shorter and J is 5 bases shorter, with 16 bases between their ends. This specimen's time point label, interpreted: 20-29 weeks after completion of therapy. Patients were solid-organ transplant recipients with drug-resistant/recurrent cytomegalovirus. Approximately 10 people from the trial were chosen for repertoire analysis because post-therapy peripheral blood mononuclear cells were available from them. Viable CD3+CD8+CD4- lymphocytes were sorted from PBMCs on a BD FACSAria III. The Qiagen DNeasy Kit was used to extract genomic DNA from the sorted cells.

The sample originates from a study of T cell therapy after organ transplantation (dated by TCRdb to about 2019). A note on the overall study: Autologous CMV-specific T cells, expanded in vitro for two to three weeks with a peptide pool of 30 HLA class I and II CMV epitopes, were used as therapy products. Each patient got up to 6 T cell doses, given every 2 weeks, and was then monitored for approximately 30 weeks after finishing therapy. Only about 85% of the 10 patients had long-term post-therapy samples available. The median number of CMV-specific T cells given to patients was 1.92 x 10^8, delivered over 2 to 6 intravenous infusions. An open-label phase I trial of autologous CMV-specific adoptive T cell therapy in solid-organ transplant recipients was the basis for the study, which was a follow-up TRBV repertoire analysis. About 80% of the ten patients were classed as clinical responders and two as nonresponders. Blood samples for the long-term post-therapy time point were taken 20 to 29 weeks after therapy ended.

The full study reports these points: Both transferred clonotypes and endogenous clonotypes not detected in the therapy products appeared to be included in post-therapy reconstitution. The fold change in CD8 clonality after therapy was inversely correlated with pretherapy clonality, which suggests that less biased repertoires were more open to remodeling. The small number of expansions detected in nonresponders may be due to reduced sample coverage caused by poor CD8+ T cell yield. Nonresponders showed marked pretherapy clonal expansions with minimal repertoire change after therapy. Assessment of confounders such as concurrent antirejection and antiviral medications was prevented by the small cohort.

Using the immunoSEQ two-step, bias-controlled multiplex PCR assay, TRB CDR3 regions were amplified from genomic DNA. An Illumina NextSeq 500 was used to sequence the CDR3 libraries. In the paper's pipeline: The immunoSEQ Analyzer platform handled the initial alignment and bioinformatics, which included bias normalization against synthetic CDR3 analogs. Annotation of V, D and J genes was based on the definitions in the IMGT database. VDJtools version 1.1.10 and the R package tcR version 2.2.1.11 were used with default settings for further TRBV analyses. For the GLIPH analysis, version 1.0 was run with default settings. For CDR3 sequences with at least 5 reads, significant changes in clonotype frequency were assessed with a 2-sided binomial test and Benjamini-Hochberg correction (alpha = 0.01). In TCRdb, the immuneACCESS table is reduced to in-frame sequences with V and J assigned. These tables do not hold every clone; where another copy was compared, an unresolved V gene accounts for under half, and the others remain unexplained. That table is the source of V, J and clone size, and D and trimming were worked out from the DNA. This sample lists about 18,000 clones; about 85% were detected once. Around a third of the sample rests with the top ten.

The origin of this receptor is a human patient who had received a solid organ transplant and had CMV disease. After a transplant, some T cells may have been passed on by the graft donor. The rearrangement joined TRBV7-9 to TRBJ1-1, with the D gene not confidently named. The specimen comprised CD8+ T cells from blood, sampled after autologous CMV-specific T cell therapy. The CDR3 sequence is CASSLGGVLGTEAFF. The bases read TGTGCCAGCAGCTTGGGCGGGGTTCTGGGGACTGAAGCTTTCTTT. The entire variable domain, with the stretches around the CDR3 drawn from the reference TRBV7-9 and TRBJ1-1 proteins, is DTGVSQNPRHKITKRGQNVTFRCDPISEHNRLYWYRQTLGQGPEFLTYFQNEAQLEKSRLLSDRFSAERPKGSFSTLEIQRTEQGDSAMYLCASSLGGVLGTEAFFGQGTRLTVV.